The 23 T cell receptor beta chains below all came from one sample that was sequenced in a study of shared clonotypes between healthy human individuals. The data were produced by immunoSEQ multiplex PCR, yet TCRdb's version contains in-frame clones alone and is incomplete. This table holds some 2,000,000 clones, under 97% found once. Sequenced input: naive CD4+ T cells sorted from blood. Subset indicated: CD45RA+ positively selected. All receptors derive from a man between 18 and 35 years old in good health.

This rearrangement joins TRBV11-2 to TRBJ1-3; 7 bases line up with TRBD1. CDR3 size: 15 residues. Losses at the gene ends were 6 bases for V and 0 bases for J; bases not matched to a gene: 5. Germline CDR1 and CDR2: SGHAT and FQNNGV. The CDR3 nucleotides are TGTGCCAGCAGTTCGACAGGGTTCTCTGGAAACACCATATATTTT. It specifies CASSSTGFSGNTIYF.

CDR3 DNA sequence: TGCGCCAGCAGGTTAGAAAGCGGGAGCTCCTACGAGCAGTACTTC. Encoded protein: CASRLESGSSYEQYF. The rearrangement links TRBV5-1 to TRBJ2-7, with 8 bases aligning to TRBD2. J lost 0 bases, V lost 5 bases, and 7 bases had no gene match. The germline gives CDR1 SGHRS, CDR2 YFSETQ. The CDR3 consists of 15 residues. Combining the CDR3 with reference TRBV5-1 and TRBJ2-7 gives the whole variable domain KAGVTQTPRYLIKTRGQQVTLSCSPISGHRSVSWYQQTPGQGLQFLFEYFSETQRNKGNFPGRFSGRQFSNSRSEMNVSTLELGDSALYLCASRLESGSSYEQYFGPGTRLTVT.

The rearrangement joins TRBV7-2 to TRBJ1-6; D gene unclear. Germline values: CDR1 SGHTA, CDR2 FQGNSA. This CDR3 has 16 amino acids. V was shortened by 1 base and J by 7 bases, with 14 bases between the two germline ends. The CDR3 is CASSLVGTIGNSPLHF. The CDR3 nucleotides are TGTGCCAGCAGCTTAGTAGGCACCATCGGGAATTCACCCCTCCACTTT.

CDR3 in amino acids: CASSTRPGQGAPNSPLHF. The CDR3 nucleotides are TGTGCCAGCAGCACTCGACCGGGACAGGGGGCCCCGAATTCACCCCTCCACTTT. The rearrangement uses TRBV14 and TRBJ1-6; the match to TRBD1 covers 12 bases. This CDR3 has 18 amino acids. V dropped 5 bases and J dropped 7; count of bases not matched to a gene: 12. The V gene's germline CDR1 is SGHDN and CDR2 FVKESK.

This clone has only one observation. Germline and junction disagree at one end, which may indicate a read error. The chain employs TRBV15 and TRBJ1-2, with 8 bases lining up with TRBD1. The CDR3 sequence is 12 residues long. CDR1 is LNHNV, CDR2 YYDKDF, per germline (reference sequence). The CDR3 sequence is CATSREGETGVF. CDR3 coding DNA: TGTGCCACCAGCAGAGAGGGGGAGACAGGGGTCTTC.

Written as DNA, the CDR3 is TGTGCCAGCAGTTTTGGTCTAGCGGGGGCCGCGGGGGAGACCCAGTACTTC. As protein: CASSFGLAGAAGETQYF. The gene calls are TRBV28 and TRBJ2-5; TRBD2 agrees at 10 bases. V was pared by 3 bases and J by 5 bases, with 12 bases of the junction left unmatched. The CDR3 consists of 17 residues. The germline CDR1 and CDR2 sequences are MDHEN and SYDVKM.

This chain joins TRBV12-2 and TRBJ2-7; TRBD2 is the table's D call and was not checked against the DNA. TRBV12-2 is recorded as a pseudogene. The CDR3 sequence is 22 residues long. The CDR3 reads CASRLARIPAGPSGHPSYEQYF. The CDR3 DNA follows: TGTGCAAGTCGCTTAGCGCGAATCCCCGCAGGGCCTAGCGGGCATCCATCCTACGAGCAGTACTTC.

The chain employs TRBV28 and TRBJ2-7, with 12 bases identical to TRBD2. This CDR3 contains 18 residues. Germline V gene sequence: CDR1 MDHEN, CDR2 SYDVKM. J was trimmed by 0 bases and V by 5 bases; bases with no gene match: 11. CDR3 nucleotides: TGTGCCAGCAGTGGGGAGGCACTAGCGGGGGGAAGCTCCTACGAGCAGTACTTC. Amino acids: CASSGEALAGGSSYEQYF.

The chain recombines TRBV7-9 with TRBJ1-2; D perhaps matches TRBD1 (6 bases). Looked up from germline, CDR1 is SEHNR and CDR2 is FQNEAQ (reference sequence). The CDR3 loop spans 14 amino acids. Trimming took 5 bases from V and 8 from J, leaving 18 bases between them. The CDR3 sequence is CASSLLFKGDGYTF. DNA for the CDR3: TGTGCCAGCAGCCTTCTATTTAAGGGGGACGGCTACACCTTC.

J is TRBJ2-3 and V is TRBV15, with 8 bases identical to TRBD1. Trimming cost V 0 bases and J 1 base; bases outside gene matches: 3. The CDR3 has 16 residues. Germline V lookup: CDR1 LNHNV, CDR2 YYDKDF (reference sequence). The chain's CDR3 is CATSRDGRGRTDTQYF. The CDR3 region has the DNA TGTGCCACCAGCAGAGATGGCAGGGGGCGCACAGATACGCAGTATTTT. Together with reference TRBV15 and TRBJ2-3, the CDR3 gives the full variable domain: DAMVIQNPRYQVTQFGKPVTLSCSQTLNHNVMYWYQQKSSQAPKLLFHYYDKDFNNEADTPDNFQSRRPNTSFCFLDIRSPGLGDTAMYLCATSRDGRGRTDTQYFGPGTRLTVL.

This clone showed up just once. The chain recombines TRBV11-2 with TRBJ2-5, with D possibly being TRBD2 (6 bases). The CDR3 totals 16 residues. Trimming left V 4 bases short and J 2 bases short, with 17 bases between. In germline, CDR1 is SGHAT, CDR2 FQNNGV. The CDR3: CASSSKLPGLQETQYF. The CDR3 DNA follows: TGTGCCAGCAGCTCGAAACTTCCGGGACTTCAAGAGACCCAGTACTTC.

The rearrangement joins TRBV18 to TRBJ1-5; D not resolved. V dropped 0 bases and J dropped 8 bases, with 17 bases sitting between them. This CDR3 contains 16 residues. Germline V CDR1 and CDR2: KGHSH, LQKENI. This CDR3 reads CASSPPSAAGVEPQHF. CDR3 bases: TGTGCCAGCTCACCACCCTCCGCCGCAGGAGTGGAGCCCCAGCATTTT.

Concerning this clone: Other DNA sequences in the same sample also yield this CDR3. As DNA, the CDR3 is TGTGCCAGCAGCCCCCGCGGACCAACCGGGACTGAAGCTTTCTTT. Translated: CASSPRGPTGTEAFF. J is TRBJ1-1 and V is TRBV7-2; D is uncertain. Germline CDR1 SGHTA, CDR2 FQGNSA. Trimming pared 5 bases from V and 5 bases from J, leaving 18 bases between. This CDR3 spans 15 amino acids.

This chain connects TRBV30 to TRBJ1-6, with a weak D call TRBD1 (5 bases). The CDR3 covers 14 residues. From germline, CDR1 is GTSNPN and CDR2 SVGIG (reference sequence). Trimming stripped 0 bases from V and 9 bases from J, with 12 bases between. The CDR3 sequence is CAWSVEGPGSPLHF. CDR3 sequence (DNA): TGTGCCTGGAGTGTGGAGGGACCCGGTTCACCCCTCCACTTT.

This chain joins TRBV29-1 and TRBJ1-4; the D is unclear. Deletions cut 4 bases from V and 6 bases from J, with 12 bases between. This CDR3 is built from 13 residues. The germline V gene encodes CDR1 SQVTM and CDR2 ANQGSEA. CDR3 sequence reads: CSVAGDGDEKLFF. As DNA, the CDR3 is TGCAGCGTTGCGGGTGACGGAGATGAAAAACTGTTTTTT.

The chain combines TRBV25-1 with TRBJ2-1; TRBD2 matches 14 bases. V was clipped by 8 bases and J by 6 bases; unmatched bases: 15. Germline V lookup: CDR1 MGHDK, CDR2 SYGVNS. The CDR3 contains 18 residues. Written as DNA, the CDR3 is TGTGCCAGCGCCGGCGCCGGACCGGGACTAGCGGGAGTCAATGAGCAGTTCTTC. This gives the protein CASAGAGPGLAGVNEQFF. The full variable domain, in which reference TRBV25-1 and TRBJ2-1 provide the parts outside the CDR3, is EADIYQTPRYLVIGTGKKITLECSQTMGHDKMYWYQQDPGMELHLIHYSYGVNSTEKGDLSSESTVSRIRTEHFPLTLESARPSHTSQYLCASAGAGPGLAGVNEQFFGPGTRLTVL.

The rearrangement links TRBV5-1 to TRBJ1-3; 8 nucleotides agree with TRBD1. The J segment lost 0 bases and the V segment lost 4 bases, leaving 6 bases of the junction unmatched. This CDR3 comprises 16 residues. Germline values: CDR1 SGHRS, CDR2 YFSETQ. The CDR3 bases are TGCGCCAGCAGCGAGGGACAGGTCTTCTCTGGAAACACCATATATTTT. Its protein is CASSEGQVFSGNTIYF.

Regarding this clone: One end of the junction varies from germline; a read error may be responsible. This chain links TRBV28 with TRBJ1-4; perhaps TRBD1 as D (5 bases). CDR3 length equals 16 residues. CDR1 is MDHEN, CDR2 SYDVKM, per germline. This CDR3 is CASGLESGENNEKLFF. DNA for the CDR3: TGTGCCAGCGGTTTAGAGTCGGGGGAGAATAATGAAAAACTGTTTTTT.

This chain uses TRBV5-1 with TRBJ2-2; no reliable D call. The CDR3 contains 16 residues. V was shortened by 1 base and J by 6 bases, with 16 bases between the two germline ends. Germline V CDR1 and CDR2: SGHRS, YFSETQ. The CDR3 reads CASSLLEKAVAGELFF. In DNA, the CDR3 is TGCGCCAGCAGCTTGTTAGAAAAGGCTGTCGCCGGGGAGCTGTTTTTT.

Points on this clone: Other DNA sequences of this sample code for an identical CDR3. The CDR3 region is CASSIGTAEAFF. In DNA form, the CDR3 reads TGTGCCAGTAGTATAGGGACAGCTGAAGCTTTCTTT. This chain connects TRBV19 to TRBJ1-1, with D maybe TRBD1 (6 bases). Germline loops: CDR1 LNHDA, CDR2 SQIVND (reference sequence). V was clipped by 1 base and J by 6 bases, with 6 bases between them. The CDR3 runs 12 residues.

The V and J genes are TRBV5-1 and TRBJ2-1, with a tentative D call TRBD2 (6 bases). V lost 2 bases and J lost 3, with 12 bases in between. This CDR3 is 15 amino acids long. Germline lookup yields CDR1 SGHRS and CDR2 YFSETQ. The CDR3 nucleotides read TGCGCCAGCAGCTTACGCGGGGTCAACTACAATGAGCAGTTCTTC. It is translated as CASSLRGVNYNEQFF.

The chain links TRBV5-1 to TRBJ1-1, with D unresolved. Germline V gene data show CDR1 as SGHRS and CDR2 as YFSETQ. This CDR3 contains 15 residues. V lost 4 bases and J 0 bases, leaving 13 bases between the germline ends. CDR3 DNA: TGCGCCAGCAGCCCCAATACACTCATGAACACTGAAGCTTTCTTT. Protein sequence: CASSPNTLMNTEAFF.

This chain joins TRBV28 and TRBJ1-5, with 7 nucleotides matching TRBD1. CDR1 MDHEN and CDR2 SYDVKM come from the germline V gene. V lost 6 bases and J lost 1; bases outside the gene matches: 6. This CDR3 region has 15 residues. CDR3 DNA: TGTGCCAGCAGCTCCGCAGGGGGGAGCAATCAGCCCCAGCATTTT. Translated: CASSSAGGSNQPQHF.